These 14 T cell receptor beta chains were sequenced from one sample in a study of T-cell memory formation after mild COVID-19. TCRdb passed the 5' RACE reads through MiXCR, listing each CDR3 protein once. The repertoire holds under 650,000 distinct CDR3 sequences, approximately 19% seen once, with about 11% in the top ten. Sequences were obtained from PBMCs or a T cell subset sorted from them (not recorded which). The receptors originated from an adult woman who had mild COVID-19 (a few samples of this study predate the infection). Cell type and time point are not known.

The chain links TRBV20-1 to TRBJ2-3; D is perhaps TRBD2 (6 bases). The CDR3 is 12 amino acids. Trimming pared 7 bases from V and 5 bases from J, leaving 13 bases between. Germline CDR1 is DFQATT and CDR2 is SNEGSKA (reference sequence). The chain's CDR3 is CSEEGLGDTQYF. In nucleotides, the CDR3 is TGCAGTGAGGAGGGTCTAGGAGATACGCAGTATTTT.

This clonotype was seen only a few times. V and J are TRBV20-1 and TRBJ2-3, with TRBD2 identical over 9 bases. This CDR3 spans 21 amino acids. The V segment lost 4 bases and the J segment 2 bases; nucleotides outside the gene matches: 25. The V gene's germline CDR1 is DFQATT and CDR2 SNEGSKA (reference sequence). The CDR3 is CSANCQHMASGTPTITDTQYF. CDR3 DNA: TGCAGTGCTAATTGCCAGCATATGGCTAGCGGGACCCCTACCATCACAGATACGCAGTATTTT.

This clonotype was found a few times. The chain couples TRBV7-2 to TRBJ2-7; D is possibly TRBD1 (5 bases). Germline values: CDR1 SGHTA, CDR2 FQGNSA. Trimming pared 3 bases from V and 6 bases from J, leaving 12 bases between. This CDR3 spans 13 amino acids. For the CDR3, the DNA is TGTGCCAGCAGCTTGGGGCCCCGCTTCGAGCAGTACTTC. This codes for CASSLGPRFEQYF.

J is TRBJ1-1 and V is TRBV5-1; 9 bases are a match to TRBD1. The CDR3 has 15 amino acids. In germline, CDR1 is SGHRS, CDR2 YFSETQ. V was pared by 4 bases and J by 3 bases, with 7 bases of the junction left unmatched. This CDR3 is CASSIGTGTDTEAFF. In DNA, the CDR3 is TGCGCCAGCAGCATCGGGACAGGGACGGACACTGAAGCTTTCTTT.

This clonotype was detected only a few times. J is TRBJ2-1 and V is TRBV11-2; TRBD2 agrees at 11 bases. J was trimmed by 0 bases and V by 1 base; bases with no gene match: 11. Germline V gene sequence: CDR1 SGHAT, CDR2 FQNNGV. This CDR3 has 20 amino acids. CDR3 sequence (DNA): TGTGCCAGCAGCTTAGCCTCCGGGACTAGCGGAATTAGCTCCTACAATGAGCAGTTCTTC. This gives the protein CASSLASGTSGISSYNEQFF.

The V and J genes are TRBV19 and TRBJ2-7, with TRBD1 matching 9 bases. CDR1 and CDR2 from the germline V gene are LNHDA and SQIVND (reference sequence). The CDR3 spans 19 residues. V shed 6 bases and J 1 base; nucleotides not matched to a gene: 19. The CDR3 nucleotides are TGTGCCAGTAGGTCTGGACCGGAATGGGGACAGGGTACATCCTACGAGCAGTACTTC. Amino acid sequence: CASRSGPEWGQGTSYEQYF.

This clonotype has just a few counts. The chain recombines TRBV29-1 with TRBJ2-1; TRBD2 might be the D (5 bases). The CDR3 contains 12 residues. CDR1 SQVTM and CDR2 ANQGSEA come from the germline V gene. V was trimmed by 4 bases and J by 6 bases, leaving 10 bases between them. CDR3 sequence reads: CSVAAAGNEQFF. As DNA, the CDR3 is TGCAGCGTTGCCGCGGCGGGCAATGAGCAGTTCTTC.

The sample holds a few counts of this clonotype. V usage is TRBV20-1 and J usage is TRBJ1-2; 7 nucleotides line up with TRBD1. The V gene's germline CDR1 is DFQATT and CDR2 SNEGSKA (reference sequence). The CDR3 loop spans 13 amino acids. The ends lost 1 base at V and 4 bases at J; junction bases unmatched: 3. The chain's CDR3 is CSARGGTVYGYTF. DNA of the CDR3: TGCAGTGCTAGAGGGGGGACAGTCTATGGCTACACCTTC.

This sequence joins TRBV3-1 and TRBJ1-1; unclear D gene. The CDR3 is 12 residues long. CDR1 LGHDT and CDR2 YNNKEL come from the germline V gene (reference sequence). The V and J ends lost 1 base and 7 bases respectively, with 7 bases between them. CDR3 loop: CASSQGSDEAFF. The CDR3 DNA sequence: TGTGCCAGCAGCCAAGGATCGGATGAAGCTTTCTTT. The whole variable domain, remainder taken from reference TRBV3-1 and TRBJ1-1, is DTAVSQTPKYLVTQMGNDKSIKCEQNLGHDTMYWYKQDSKKFLKIMFSYNNKELIINETVPNRFSPKSPDKAHLNLHINSLELGDSAVYFCASSQGSDEAFFGQGTRLTVV.

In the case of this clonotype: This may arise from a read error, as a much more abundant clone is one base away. CDR3 DNA sequence: TGCGCCAGCAGCTTGACGACAGGCAGATATGGCTACACCTTC. It encodes CASSLTTGRYGYTF. The chain carries TRBV5-1 and TRBJ1-2; D may be TRBD1 (6 bases). Per germline, CDR1 SGHRS and CDR2 YFSETQ. CDR3 length equals 14 residues. The V and J ends lost 1 base and 5 bases respectively, with 12 bases between them.

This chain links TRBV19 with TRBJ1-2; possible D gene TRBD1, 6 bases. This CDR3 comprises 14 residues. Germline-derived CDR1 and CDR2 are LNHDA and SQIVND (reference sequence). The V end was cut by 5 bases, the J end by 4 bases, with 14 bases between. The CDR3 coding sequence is TGTGCCAGTAGTTTCGCAGGGGTCGCCTATGGCTACACCTTC. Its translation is CASSFAGVAYGYTF.

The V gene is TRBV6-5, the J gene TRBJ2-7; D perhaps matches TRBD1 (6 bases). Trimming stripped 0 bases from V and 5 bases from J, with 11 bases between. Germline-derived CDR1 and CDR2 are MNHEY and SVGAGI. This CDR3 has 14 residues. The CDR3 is CASSYSPQGHEQYF. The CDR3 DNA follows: TGTGCCAGCAGTTACTCTCCTCAGGGGCACGAGCAGTACTTC.

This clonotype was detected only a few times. CDR3 bases: TGTGCCACCAGTGATCCGGCAGGGCGTATCCAAGAGACCCAGTACTTC. It is translated as CATSDPAGRIQETQYF. The gene calls are TRBV24-1 and TRBJ2-5; D is possibly TRBD1 (5 bases). The germline V gene has CDR1 KGHDR and CDR2 SFDVKD. The CDR3 has 16 residues. Trimming left V 3 bases short and J 1 base short, with 14 bases between.

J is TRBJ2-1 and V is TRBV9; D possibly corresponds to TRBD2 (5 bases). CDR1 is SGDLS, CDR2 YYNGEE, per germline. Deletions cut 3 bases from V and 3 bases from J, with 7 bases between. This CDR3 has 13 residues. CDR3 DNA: TGTGCCAGCAGCGACCGGGACTACAATGAGCAGTTCTTC. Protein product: CASSDRDYNEQFF.